This TCR beta chain was retrieved from a study of naive and memory T cell subsets. Two oligonucleotides, mixed equimolar, formed the beta constant-region primer covering TRBC1 and TRBC2. Ligated cDNA was amplified by four rounds of PCR with nested alpha and beta constant-region primers and SP2. From the UMI-ligation and nested PCR reads, TCRdb called clonotypes with MiXCR, one entry per CDR3 protein. Of approximately 80,000 distinct CDR3 sequences listed, about 10% were seen once; the top ten hold around 1.3%. Many counts were recorded for this clonotype. Germline trimming cut 0 bases from V and 5 bases from J; bases unmatched to any gene: 9. Germline V gene lookup returns CDR1 WNHNN and CDR2 SYGVQD (reference sequence). The CDR3 covers 17 residues.

Sequenced: naive CD8+ T cells from blood. The receptor was derived from a human donor in good health. This chain links TRBV10-1 with TRBJ2-5; 10 bases map to TRBD1. The CDR3 spells CASSESRLTGGRETQYF. In DNA, the CDR3 is TGCGCCAGCAGTGAGTCCCGCCTGACAGGGGGCAGGGAGACCCAGTACTTC.